This T cell receptor beta chain was identified during a study of cytomegalovirus exposure and HLA in healthy donors. PCR used 60 Vbeta primers and 13 Jbeta primers. Measured with immunoSEQ multiplex PCR; TCRdb has only the in-frame clones, and not every one. This sample has about 100,000 clones, with approximately 70% found just once. The material sequenced was PBMCs. This clonotype was sampled from a man between 35 and 55 years old in good health and CMV-seronegative.

CDR3 DNA sequence: TGCGCCAGCAGCTTGGGCGCAGGGGGTAGATTGGACGAGCAGTACTTC. Translated, it gives CASSLGAGGRLDEQYF. The gene calls are TRBV5-1 and TRBJ2-7, with 7 positions matching TRBD1. Germline V gives CDR1 SGHRS, CDR2 YFSETQ. With 0 bases clipped from V and 5 bases from J, the junction kept 11 bases outside the gene matches. The CDR3 runs 16 residues.